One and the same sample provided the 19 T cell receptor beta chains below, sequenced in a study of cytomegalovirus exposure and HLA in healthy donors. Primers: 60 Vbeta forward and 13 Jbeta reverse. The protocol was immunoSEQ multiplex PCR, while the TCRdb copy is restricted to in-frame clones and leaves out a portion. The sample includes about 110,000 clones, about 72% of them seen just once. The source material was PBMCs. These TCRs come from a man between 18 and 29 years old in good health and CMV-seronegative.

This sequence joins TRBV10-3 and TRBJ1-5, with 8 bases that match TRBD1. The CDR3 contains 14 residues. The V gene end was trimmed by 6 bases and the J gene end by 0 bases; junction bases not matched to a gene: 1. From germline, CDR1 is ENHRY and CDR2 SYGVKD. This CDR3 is CAISDRGSNQPQHF. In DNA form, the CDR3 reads TGTGCCATCAGCGACAGGGGTAGCAATCAGCCCCAGCATTTT.

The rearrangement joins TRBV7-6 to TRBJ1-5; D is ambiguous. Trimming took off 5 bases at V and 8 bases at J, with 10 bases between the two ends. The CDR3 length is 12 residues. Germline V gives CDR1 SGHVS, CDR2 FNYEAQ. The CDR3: CASSGRGEPQHF. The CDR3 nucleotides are TGTGCCAGCAGCGGGCGCGGGGAGCCCCAGCATTTT.

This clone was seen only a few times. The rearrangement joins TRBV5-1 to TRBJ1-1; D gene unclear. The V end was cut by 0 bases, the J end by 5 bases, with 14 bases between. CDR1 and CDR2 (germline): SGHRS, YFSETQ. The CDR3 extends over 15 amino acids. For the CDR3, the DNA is TGCGCCAGCAGCTTGGATGCGGTACGGAGGACTGAAGCTTTCTTT. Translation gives CASSLDAVRRTEAFF.

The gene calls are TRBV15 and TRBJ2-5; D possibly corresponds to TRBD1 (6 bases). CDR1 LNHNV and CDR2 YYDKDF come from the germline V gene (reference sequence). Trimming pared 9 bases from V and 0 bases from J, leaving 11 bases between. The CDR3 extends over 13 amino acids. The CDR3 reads CATGRGYQETQYF. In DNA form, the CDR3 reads TGTGCCACGGGTAGGGGGTACCAAGAGACCCAGTACTTC.

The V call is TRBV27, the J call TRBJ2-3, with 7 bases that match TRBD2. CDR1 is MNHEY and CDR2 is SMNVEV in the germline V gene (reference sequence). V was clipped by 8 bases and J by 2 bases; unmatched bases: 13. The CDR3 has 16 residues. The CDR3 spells CASGLVSAPLTDTQYF. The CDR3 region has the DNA TGTGCCAGCGGACTAGTGAGCGCCCCACTCACAGATACGCAGTATTTT.

The chain's CDR3 is CASSLREEGGQPQHF. In nucleotides, the CDR3 is TGTGCCAGCAGTCTACGGGAGGAGGGCGGACAGCCCCAGCATTTT. V gene TRBV6-1 combines with J gene TRBJ1-5, with D unresolved. Germline V CDR1 and CDR2: MNHNS, SASEGT. Trimming pared 5 bases from V and 7 bases from J, leaving 18 bases between. This CDR3 comprises 15 residues.

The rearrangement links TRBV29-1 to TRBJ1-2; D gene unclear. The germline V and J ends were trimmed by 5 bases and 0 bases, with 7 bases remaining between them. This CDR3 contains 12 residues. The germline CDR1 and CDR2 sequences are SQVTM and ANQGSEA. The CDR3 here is CSVLKPNYGYTF. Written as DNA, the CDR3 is TGCAGCGTTTTAAAGCCTAACTATGGCTACACCTTC.

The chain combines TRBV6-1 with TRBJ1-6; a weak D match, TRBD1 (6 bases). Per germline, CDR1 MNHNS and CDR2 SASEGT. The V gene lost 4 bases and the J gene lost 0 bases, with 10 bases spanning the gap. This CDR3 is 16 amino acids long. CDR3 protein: CASSVTGSSYNSPLHF. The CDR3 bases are TGTGCCAGCAGTGTTACAGGGAGCTCCTATAATTCACCCCTCCACTTT.

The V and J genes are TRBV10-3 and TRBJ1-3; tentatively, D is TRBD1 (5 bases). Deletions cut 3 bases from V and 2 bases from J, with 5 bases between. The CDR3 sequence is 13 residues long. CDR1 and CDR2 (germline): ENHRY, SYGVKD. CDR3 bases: TGTGCCATCAGTGACAGGGCTGGAAACACCATATATTTT. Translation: CAISDRAGNTIYF.

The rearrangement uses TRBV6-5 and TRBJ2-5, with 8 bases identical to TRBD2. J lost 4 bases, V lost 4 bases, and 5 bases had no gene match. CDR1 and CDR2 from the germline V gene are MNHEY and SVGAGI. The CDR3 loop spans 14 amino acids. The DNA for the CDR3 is TGTGCCAGCAGTTTAGGACTAGCCAGAGAGACCCAGTACTTC. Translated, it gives CASSLGLARETQYF.

In DNA, the CDR3 is TGTGCCAGCAGCCCCCCGGGGAGGGCCGGGGGTGAGCAGTTCTTC. Its translation is CASSPPGRAGGEQFF. The rearrangement uses TRBV28 and TRBJ2-1; TRBD2 aligns across 7 bases. V gave up 6 bases and J gave up 9 bases; unmatched junction bases: 14. CDR1 is MDHEN, CDR2 SYDVKM, per germline. CDR3 size: 15 residues.

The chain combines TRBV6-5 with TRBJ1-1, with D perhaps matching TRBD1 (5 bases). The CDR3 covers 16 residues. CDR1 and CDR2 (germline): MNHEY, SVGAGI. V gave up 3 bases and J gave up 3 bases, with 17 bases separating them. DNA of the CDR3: TGTGCCAGCAGTTATTCTGACAACCCAGGGTACACTGAAGCTTTCTTT. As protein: CASSYSDNPGYTEAFF.

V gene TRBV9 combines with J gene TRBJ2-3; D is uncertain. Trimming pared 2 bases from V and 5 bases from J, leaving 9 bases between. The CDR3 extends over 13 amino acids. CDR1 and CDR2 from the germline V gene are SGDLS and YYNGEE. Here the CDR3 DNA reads TGTGCCAGCAGCGTGAATTCCGGAGATACGCAGTATTTT. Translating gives CASSVNSGDTQYF.

The CDR3 coding sequence is TGCGCCAGCAGCAGGGAGTTGGCTACAGCTAACTATGGCTACACCTTC. This sequence encodes CASSRELATANYGYTF. The V gene is TRBV5-1, the J gene TRBJ1-2; D remains unclear. This CDR3 is 16 amino acids long. CDR1 is SGHRS, CDR2 YFSETQ, per germline. The V end lost 4 bases, the J end lost 0 bases, and 16 bases lay between the germline ends.

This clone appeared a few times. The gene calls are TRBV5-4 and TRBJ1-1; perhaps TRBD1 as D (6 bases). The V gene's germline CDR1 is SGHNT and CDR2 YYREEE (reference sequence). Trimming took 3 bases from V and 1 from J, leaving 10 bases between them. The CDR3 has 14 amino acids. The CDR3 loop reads CASSYRTANTEAFF. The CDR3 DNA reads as TGTGCCAGCAGCTATCGGACAGCGAACACTGAAGCTTTCTTT.

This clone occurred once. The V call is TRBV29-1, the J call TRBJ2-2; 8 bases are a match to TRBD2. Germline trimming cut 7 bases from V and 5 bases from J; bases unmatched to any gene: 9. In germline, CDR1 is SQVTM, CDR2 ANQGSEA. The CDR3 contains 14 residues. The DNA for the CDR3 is TGCAGCGCCCTCCCGGGGGGGCCGACCGGGGAGCTGTTTTTT. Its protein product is CSALPGGPTGELFF.

The chain's CDR3 is CASSLQGADNYGYTF. Here the CDR3 DNA reads TGTGCCAGTAGTCTGCAGGGGGCCGATAACTATGGCTACACCTTC. The J gene is TRBJ1-2, the V gene TRBV19; 8 nucleotides match TRBD1. The CDR3 runs to 15 residues. CDR1 and CDR2 (germline): LNHDA, SQIVND (reference sequence). Losses at the gene ends were 5 bases for V and 1 base for J; bases not matched to a gene: 6. Together with reference TRBV19 and TRBJ1-2, the CDR3 gives the full variable domain: DGGITQSPKYLFRKEGQNVTLSCEQNLNHDAMYWYRQDPGQGLRLIYYSQIVNDFQKGDIAEGYSVSREKKESFPLTVTSAQKNPTAFYLCASSLQGADNYGYTFGSGTRLTVV.

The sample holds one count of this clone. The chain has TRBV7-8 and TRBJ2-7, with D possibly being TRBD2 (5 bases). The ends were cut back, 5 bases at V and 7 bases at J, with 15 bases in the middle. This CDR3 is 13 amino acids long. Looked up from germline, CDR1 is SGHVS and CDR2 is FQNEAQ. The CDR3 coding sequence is TGTGCCAGCAGCGCAACCTCCCCGGGGGAGCAGTACTTC. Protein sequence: CASSATSPGEQYF.

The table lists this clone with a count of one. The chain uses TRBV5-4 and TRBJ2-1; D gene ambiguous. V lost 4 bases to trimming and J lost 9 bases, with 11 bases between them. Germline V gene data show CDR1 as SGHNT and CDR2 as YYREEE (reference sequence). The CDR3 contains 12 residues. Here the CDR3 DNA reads TGTGCCAGCAGCCCGAGAGGTGTTGAGCAGTTCTTC. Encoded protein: CASSPRGVEQFF.